This TCR beta chain was sequenced during a study of T cell repertoires in cytomegalovirus infection. Study context: Matching HLA type and CMV infection were both indicated by public TCR beta signatures.

TCRdb ran MiXCR on the reads and lists one entry per CDR3 protein. The data show approximately 220,000 distinct CDR3 sequences, roughly two fifths seen once. Germline CDR1 reads SGHDN; CDR2 reads FVKESK. Trimming took 4 bases from V and 6 from J, leaving 12 bases between them. The CDR3 consists of 13 residues. Details on this clonotype: As yet, its antigen is unknown.

The sequencing here drew on CD8+ T cells from cultured PBMCs, taken from culture after CMV antigen stimulation. The V gene is TRBV14, the J gene TRBJ1-1; D is perhaps TRBD1 (5 bases). The TCR originated in a human donor in good health (CMV status not recorded). Some clones in this sample may be carry-over from other donors' samples. CDR3 sequence: CASSLGQGSEAFF. The CDR3 bases are TGTGCCAGCAGCCTAGGGCAGGGATCTGAAGCTTTCTTT.